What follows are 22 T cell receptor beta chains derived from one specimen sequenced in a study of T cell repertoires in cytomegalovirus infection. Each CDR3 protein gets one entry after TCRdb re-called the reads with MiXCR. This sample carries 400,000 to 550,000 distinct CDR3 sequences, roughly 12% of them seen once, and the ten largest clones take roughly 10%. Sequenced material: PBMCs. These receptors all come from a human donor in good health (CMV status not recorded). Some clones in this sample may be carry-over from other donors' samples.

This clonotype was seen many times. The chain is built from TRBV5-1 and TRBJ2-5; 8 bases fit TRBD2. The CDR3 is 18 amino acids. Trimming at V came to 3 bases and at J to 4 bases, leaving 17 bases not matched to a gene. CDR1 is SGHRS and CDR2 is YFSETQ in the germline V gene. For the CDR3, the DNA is TGCGCCAGCAGCTGGACCCCGGTTCGCGGGAGGTCCCCAGAGACCCAGTACTTC. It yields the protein CASSWTPVRGRSPETQYF.

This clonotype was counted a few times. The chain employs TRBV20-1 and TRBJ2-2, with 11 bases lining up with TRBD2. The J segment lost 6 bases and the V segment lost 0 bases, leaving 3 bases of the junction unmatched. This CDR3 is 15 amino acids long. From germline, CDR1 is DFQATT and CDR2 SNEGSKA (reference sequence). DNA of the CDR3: TGCAGTGCTAGAGATCCTAGCGGGGGGTCCGGGGAGCTGTTTTTT. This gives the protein CSARDPSGGSGELFF.

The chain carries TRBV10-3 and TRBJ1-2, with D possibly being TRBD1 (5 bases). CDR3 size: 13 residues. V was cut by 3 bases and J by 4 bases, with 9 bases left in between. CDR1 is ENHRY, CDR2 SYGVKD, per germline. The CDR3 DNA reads TGTGCCATCAGTGACAGGGAGGCCTATGGCTACACCTTC. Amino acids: CAISDREAYGYTF.

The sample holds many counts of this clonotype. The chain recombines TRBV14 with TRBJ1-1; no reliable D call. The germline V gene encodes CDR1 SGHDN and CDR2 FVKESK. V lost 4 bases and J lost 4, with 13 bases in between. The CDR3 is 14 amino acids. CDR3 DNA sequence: TGTGCCAGCAGCCCCCCCGGTCCGGGCACTGAAGCTTTCTTT. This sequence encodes CASSPPGPGTEAFF.

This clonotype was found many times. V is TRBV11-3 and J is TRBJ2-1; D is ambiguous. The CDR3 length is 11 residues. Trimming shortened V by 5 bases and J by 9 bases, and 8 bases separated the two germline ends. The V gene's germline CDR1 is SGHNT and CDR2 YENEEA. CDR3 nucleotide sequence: TGTGCCAGCAGCGCCGGTGGTGAGCAGTTCTTC. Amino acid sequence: CASSAGGEQFF.

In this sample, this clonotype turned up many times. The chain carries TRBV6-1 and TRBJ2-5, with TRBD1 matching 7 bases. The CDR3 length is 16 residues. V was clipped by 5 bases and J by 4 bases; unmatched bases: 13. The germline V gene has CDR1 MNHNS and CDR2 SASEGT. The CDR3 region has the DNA TGTGCCAGCAGTTATGAGACAGGGTATAGAGGAGAGACCCAGTACTTC. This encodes CASSYETGYRGETQYF.

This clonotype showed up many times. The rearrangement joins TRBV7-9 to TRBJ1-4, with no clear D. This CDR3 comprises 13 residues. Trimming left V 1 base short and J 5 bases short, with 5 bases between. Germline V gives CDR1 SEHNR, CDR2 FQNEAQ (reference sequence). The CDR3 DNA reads TGTGCCAGCAGCTTAGTTCTAAATGAAAAACTGTTTTTT. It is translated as CASSLVLNEKLFF.

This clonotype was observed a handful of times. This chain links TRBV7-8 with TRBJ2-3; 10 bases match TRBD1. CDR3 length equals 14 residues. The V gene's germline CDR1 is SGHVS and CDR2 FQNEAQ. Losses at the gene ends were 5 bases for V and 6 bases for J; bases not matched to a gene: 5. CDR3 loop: CASSQDRGHDTQYF. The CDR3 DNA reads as TGTGCCAGCAGCCAAGACAGGGGGCATGATACGCAGTATTTT.

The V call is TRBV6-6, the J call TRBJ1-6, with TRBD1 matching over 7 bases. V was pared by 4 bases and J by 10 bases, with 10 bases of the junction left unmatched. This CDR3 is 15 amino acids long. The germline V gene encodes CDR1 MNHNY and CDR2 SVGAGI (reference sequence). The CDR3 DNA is TGTGCCAGCAGTTCGACGGACAGGTTGGGCTCACCCCTCCACTTT. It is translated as CASSSTDRLGSPLHF.

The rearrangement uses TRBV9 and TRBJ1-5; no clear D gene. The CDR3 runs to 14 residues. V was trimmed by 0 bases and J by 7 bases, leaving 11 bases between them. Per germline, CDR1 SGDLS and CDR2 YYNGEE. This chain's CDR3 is CASSVEGAGQPQHF. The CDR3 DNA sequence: TGTGCCAGCAGCGTAGAAGGTGCGGGACAGCCCCAGCATTTT.

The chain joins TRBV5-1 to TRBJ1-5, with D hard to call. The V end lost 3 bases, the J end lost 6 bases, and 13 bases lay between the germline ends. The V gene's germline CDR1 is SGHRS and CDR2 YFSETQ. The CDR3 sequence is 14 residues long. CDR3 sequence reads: CASSSGEGVQPQHF. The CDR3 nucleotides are TGCGCCAGCAGCTCAGGAGAGGGTGTTCAGCCCCAGCATTTT.

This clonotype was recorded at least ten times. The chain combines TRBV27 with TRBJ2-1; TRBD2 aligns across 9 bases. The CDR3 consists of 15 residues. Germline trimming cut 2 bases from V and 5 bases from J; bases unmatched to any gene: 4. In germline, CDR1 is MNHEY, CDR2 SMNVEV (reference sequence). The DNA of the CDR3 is TGTGCCAGCAGTTTAGTGTCTAGCGGGAACAATGAGCAGTTCTTC. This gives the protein CASSLVSSGNNEQFF.

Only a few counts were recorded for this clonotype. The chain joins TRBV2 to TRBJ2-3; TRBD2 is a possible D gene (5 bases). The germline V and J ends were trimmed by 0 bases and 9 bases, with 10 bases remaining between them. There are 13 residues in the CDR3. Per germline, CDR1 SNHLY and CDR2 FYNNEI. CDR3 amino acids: CASSEAPGNTQYF. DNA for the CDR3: TGTGCCAGCAGTGAAGCGCCGGGGAACACGCAGTATTTT.

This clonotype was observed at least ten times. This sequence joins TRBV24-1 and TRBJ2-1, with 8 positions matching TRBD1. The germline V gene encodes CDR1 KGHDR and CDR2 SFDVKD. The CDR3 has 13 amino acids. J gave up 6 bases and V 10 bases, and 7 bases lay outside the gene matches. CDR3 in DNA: TGTGCCACAACGGGACAGGCAAGCAATGAGCAGTTCTTC. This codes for CATTGQASNEQFF.

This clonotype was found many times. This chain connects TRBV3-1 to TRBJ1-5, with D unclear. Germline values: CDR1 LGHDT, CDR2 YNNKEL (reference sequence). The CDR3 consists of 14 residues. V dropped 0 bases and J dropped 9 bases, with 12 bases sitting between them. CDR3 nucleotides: TGTGCCAGCAGCCAAGATCGCTCGGGCGCGCCCCAGCATTTT. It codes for CASSQDRSGAPQHF.

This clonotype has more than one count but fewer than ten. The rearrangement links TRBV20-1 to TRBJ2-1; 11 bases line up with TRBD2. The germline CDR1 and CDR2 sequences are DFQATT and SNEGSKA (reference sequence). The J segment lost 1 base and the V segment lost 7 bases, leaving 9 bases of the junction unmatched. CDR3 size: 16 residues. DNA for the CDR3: TGCAGTGTCCGGTCCCCTAGCGGGAGGTCCTACAATGAGCAGTTCTTC. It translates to CSVRSPSGRSYNEQFF.

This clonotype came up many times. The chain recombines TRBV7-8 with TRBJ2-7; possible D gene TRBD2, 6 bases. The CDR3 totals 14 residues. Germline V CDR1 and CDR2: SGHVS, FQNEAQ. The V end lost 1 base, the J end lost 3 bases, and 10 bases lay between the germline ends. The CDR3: CASSLGMGGYEQYF. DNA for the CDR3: TGTGCCAGCAGCTTAGGAATGGGGGGCTACGAGCAGTACTTC.

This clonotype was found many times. This CDR3 is CASSFGTGRNSPLHF. CDR3 DNA: TGTGCCAGCAGCTTTGGGACAGGGCGAAATTCACCCCTCCACTTT. This chain links TRBV11-2 with TRBJ1-6; TRBD1 matches at 9 bases. Germline trimming cut 3 bases from V and 7 bases from J; bases unmatched to any gene: 4. The germline V gene encodes CDR1 SGHAT and CDR2 FQNNGV. CDR3 size: 15 residues. The full variable domain, with the rest looked up from reference TRBV11-2 and TRBJ1-6, is EAGVAQSPRYKIIEKRQSVAFWCNPISGHATLYWYQQILGQGPKLLIQFQNNGVVDDSQLPKDRFSAERLKGVDSTLKIQPAKLEDSAVYLCASSFGTGRNSPLHFGNGTRLTVT.

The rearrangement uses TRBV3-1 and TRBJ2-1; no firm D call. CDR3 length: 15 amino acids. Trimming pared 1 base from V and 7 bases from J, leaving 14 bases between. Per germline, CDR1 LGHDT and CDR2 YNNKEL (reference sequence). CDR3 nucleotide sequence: TGTGCCAGCAGCCAAGGAGGAATTAGAGGAAATGAGCAGTTCTTC. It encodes CASSQGGIRGNEQFF.

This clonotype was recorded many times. CDR3 DNA: TGTGCCAGCAGTCCAAGACTAGCGGGAGCAGACGAGCAGTACTTC. Translation gives CASSPRLAGADEQYF. The genes are TRBV6-1 and TRBJ2-7; 12 bases fit TRBD2. Per the germline V gene, CDR1 is MNHNS and CDR2 is SASEGT. Trimming removed 5 bases from V and 5 bases from J; junction bases left unmatched: 7. This CDR3 spans 15 amino acids.

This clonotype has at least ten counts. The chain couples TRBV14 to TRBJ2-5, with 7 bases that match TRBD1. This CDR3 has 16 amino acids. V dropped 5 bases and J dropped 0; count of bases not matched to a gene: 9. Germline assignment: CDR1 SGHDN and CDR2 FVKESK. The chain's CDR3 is CASSSRGQWYQETQYF. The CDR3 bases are TGTGCCAGCAGCTCCCGGGGACAGTGGTACCAAGAGACCCAGTACTTC.

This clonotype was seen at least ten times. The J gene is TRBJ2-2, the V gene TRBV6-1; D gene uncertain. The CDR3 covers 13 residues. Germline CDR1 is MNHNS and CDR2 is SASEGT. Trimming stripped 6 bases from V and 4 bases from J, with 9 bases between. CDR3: CASSLWSTGELFF. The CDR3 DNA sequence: TGTGCCAGCAGCCTCTGGAGCACCGGGGAGCTGTTTTTT.